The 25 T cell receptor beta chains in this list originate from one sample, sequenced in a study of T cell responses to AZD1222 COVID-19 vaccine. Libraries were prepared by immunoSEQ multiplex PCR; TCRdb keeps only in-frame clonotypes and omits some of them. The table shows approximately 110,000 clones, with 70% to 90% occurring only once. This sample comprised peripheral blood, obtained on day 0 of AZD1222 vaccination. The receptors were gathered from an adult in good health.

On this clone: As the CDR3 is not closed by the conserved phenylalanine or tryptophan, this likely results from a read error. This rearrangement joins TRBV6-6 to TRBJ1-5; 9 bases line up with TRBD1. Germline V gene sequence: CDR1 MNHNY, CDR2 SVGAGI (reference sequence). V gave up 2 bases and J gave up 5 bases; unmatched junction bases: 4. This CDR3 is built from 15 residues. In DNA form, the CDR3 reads TGTGCCAGCAGTTACAGGGGACAGGGTGATCAGCCCCAGCATTCT. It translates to CASSYRGQGDQPQHS.

CDR3 amino acids: CASSEYLAGGPQETQYF. The CDR3 DNA sequence: TGTGCCAGCAGTGAATATTTAGCGGGGGGGCCCCAAGAGACCCAGTACTTC. This chain uses TRBV6-1 with TRBJ2-5; TRBD2 matches at 11 bases. Unmatched junction bases numbered 6, after V lost 2 bases and J lost 1 base. Germline CDR1 and CDR2: MNHNS and SASEGT. The CDR3 totals 17 residues.

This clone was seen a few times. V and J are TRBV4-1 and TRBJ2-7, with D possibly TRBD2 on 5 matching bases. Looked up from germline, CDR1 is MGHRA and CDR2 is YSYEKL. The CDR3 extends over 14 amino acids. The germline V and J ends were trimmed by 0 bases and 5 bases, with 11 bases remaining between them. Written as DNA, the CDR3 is TGCGCCAGCAGCCAAGATGCCCAGCGGAACGAGCAGTACTTC. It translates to CASSQDAQRNEQYF.

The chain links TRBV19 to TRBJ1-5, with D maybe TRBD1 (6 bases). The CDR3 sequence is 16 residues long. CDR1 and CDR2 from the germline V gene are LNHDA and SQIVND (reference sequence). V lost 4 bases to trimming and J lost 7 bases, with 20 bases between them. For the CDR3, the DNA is TGTGCCAGTAGTAGAGCCCACGGGGGCAGTTCACAGCCCCAGCATTTT. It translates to CASSRAHGGSSQPQHF.

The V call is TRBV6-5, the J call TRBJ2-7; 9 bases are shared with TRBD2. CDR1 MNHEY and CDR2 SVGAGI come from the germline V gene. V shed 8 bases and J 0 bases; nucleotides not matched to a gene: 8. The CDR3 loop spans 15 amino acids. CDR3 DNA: TGTGCCAGCGGGACCACTAGCGGGCCCTCCTACGAGCAGTACTTC. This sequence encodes CASGTTSGPSYEQYF.

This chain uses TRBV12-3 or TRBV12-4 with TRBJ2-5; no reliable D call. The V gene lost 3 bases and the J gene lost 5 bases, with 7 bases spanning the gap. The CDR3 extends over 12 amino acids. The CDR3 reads CASSLADETQYF. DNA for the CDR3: TGTGCCAGCAGTTTGGCAGACGAGACCCAGTACTTC.

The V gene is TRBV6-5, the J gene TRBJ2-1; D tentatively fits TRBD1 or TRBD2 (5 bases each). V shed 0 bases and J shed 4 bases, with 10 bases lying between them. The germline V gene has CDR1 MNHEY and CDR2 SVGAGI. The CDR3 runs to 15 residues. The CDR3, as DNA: TGTGCCAGCAGTTACTCCCGGGGCCCATACAATGAGCAGTTCTTC. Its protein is CASSYSRGPYNEQFF.

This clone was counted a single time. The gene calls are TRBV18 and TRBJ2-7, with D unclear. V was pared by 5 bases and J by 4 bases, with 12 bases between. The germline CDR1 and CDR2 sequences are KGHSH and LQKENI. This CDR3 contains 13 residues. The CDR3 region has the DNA TGTGCCAGCTCAGCCCCCAGTCGGTACGAGCAGTACTTC. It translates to CASSAPSRYEQYF. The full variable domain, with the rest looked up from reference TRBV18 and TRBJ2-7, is NAGVMQNPRHLVRRRGQEARLRCSPMKGHSHVYWYRQLPEEGLKFMVYLQKENIIDESGMPKERFSAEFPKEGPSILRIQQVVRGDSAAYFCASSAPSRYEQYFGPGTRLTVT.

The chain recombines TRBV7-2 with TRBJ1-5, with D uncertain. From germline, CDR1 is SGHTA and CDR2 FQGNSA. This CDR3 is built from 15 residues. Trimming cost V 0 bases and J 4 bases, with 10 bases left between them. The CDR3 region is CASSLALAENQPQHF. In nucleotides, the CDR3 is TGTGCCAGCAGCTTAGCGTTAGCAGAAAATCAGCCCCAGCATTTT.

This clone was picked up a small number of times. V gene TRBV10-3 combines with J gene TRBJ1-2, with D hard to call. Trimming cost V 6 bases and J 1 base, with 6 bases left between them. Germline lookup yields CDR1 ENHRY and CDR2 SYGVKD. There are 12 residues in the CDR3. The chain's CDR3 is CAISGFNYGYTF. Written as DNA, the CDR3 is TGTGCCATCAGCGGGTTTAACTATGGCTACACCTTC.

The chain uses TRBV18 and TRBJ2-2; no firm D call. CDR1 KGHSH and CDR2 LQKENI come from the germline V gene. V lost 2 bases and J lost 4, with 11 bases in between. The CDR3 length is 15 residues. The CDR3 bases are TGTGCCAGCTCACCAACCACGGCATCCACCGGGGAGCTGTTTTTT. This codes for CASSPTTASTGELFF.

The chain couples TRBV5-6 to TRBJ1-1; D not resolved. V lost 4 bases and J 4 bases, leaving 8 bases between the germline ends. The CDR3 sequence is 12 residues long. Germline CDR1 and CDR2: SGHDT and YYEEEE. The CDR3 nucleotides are TGTGCCAGCAGCCGTGGATTCACTGAAGCTTTCTTT. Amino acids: CASSRGFTEAFF.

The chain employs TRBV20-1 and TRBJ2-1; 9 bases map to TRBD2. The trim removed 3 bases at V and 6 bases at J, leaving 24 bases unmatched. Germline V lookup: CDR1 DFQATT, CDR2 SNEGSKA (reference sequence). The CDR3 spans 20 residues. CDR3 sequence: CSASPSVRTQAGGRPNEQFF. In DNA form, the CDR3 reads TGCAGTGCTAGTCCGTCCGTCCGGACGCAGGCGGGGGGGCGGCCCAATGAGCAGTTCTTC.

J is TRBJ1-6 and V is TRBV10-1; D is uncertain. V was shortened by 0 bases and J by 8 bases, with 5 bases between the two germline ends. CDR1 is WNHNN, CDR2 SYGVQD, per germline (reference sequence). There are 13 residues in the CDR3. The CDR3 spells CASSESLYSPLHF. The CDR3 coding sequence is TGCGCCAGCAGTGAGTCTCTCTATTCACCCCTCCACTTT.

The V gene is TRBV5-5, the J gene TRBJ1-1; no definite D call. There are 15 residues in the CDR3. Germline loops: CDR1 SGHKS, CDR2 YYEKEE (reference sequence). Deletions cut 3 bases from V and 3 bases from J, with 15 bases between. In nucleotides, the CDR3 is TGTGCCAGCAGCTCCCGCCCGCTTGGGGACACTGAAGCTTTCTTT. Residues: CASSSRPLGDTEAFF.

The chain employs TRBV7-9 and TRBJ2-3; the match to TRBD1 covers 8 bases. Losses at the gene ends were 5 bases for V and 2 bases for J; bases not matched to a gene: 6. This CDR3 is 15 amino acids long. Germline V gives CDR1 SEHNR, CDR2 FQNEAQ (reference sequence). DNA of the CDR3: TGTGCCAGCAGCCGAGGGACAGGCCTCACAGATACGCAGTATTTT. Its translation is CASSRGTGLTDTQYF.

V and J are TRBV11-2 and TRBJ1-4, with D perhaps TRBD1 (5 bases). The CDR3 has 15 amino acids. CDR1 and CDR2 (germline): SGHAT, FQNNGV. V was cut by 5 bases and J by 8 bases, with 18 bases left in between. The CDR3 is CASSGHRDSLEKLFF. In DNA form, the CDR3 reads TGTGCCAGCAGCGGACACCGGGACTCGCTAGAAAAACTGTTTTTT.

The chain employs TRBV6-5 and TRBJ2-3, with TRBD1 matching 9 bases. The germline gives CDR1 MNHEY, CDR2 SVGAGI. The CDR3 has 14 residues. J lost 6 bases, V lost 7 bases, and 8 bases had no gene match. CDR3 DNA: TGTGCCAGCACTAAGACAGGGGGAGGGGATACGCAGTATTTT. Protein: CASTKTGGGDTQYF.

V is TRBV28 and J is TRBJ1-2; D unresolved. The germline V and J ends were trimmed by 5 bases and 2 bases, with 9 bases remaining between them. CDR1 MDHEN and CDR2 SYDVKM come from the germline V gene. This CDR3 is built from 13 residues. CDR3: CASSKRANYGYTF. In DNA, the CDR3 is TGTGCCAGCAGTAAGCGGGCGAACTATGGCTACACCTTC.

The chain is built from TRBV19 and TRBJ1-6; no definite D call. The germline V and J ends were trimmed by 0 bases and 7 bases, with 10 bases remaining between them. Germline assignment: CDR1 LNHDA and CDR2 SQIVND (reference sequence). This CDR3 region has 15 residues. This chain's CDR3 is CASSIDWTGNSPLHF. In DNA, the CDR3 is TGTGCCAGTAGTATAGATTGGACGGGGAATTCACCCCTCCACTTT.

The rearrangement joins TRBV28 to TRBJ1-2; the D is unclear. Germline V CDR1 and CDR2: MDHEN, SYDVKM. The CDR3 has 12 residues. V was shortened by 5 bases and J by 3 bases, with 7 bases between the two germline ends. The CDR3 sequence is CASSLQYYGYTF. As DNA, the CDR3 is TGTGCCAGCAGTCTTCAATACTATGGCTACACCTTC.

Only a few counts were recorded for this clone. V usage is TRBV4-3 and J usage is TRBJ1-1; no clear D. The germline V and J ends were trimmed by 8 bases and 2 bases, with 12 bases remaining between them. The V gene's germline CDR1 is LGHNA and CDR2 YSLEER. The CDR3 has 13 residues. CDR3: CASGRFINTEAFF. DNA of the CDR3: TGCGCCAGCGGACGGTTCATAAACACTGAAGCTTTCTTT.

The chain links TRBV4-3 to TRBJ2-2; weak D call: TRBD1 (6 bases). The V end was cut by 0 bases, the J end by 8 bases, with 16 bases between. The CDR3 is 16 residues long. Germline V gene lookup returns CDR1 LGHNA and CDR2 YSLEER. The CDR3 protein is CASSQDVAGVGGELFF. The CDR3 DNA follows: TGCGCCAGCAGCCAAGATGTCGCAGGGGTGGGAGGGGAGCTGTTTTTT.

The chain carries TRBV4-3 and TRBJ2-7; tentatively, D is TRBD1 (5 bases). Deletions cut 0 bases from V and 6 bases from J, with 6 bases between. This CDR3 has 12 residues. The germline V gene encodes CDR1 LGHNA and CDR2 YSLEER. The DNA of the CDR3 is TGCGCCAGCAGCCAAGATAGGGGCGAGCAGTACTTC. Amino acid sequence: CASSQDRGEQYF.

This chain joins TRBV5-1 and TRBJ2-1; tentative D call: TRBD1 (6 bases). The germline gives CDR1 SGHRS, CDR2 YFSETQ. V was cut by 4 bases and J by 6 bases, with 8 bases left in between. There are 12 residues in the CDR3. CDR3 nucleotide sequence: TGCGCCAGCAGCCAACAGGGCAATGAGCAGTTCTTC. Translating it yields CASSQQGNEQFF.